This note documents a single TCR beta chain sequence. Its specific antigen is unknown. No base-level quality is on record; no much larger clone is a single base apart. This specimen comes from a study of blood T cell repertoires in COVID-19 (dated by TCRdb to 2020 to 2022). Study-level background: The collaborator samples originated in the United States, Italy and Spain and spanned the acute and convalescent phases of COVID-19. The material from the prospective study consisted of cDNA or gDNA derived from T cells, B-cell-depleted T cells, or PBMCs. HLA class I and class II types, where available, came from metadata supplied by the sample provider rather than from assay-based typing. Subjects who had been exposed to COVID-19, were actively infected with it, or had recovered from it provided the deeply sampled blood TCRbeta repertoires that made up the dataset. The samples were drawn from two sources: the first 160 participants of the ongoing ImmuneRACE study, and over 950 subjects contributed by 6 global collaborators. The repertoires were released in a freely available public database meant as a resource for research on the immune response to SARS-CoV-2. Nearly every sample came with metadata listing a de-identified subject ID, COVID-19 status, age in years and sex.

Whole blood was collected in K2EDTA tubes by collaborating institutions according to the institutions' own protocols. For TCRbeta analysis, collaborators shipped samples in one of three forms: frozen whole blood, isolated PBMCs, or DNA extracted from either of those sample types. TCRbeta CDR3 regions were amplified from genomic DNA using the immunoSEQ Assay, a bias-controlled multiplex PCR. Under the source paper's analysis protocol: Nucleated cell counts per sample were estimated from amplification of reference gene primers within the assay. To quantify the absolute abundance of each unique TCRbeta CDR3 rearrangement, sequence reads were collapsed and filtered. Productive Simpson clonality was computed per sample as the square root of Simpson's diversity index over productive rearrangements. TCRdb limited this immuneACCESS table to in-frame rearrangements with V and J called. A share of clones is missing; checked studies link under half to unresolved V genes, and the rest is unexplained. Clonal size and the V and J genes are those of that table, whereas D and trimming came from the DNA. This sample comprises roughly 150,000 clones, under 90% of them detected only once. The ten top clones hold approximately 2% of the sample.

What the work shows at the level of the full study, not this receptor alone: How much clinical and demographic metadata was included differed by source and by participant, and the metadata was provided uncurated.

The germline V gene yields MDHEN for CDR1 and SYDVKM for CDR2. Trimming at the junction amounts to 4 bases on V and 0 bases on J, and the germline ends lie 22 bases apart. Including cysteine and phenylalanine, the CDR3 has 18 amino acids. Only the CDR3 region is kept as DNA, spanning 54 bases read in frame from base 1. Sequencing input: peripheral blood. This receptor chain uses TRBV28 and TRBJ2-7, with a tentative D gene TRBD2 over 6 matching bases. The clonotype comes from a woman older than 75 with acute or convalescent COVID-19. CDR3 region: CASSSDSPGAGFSYEQYF. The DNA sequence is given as TGTGCCAGCAGTTCCGACTCCCCGGGAGCCGGCTTCTCCTACGAGCAGTACTTC.